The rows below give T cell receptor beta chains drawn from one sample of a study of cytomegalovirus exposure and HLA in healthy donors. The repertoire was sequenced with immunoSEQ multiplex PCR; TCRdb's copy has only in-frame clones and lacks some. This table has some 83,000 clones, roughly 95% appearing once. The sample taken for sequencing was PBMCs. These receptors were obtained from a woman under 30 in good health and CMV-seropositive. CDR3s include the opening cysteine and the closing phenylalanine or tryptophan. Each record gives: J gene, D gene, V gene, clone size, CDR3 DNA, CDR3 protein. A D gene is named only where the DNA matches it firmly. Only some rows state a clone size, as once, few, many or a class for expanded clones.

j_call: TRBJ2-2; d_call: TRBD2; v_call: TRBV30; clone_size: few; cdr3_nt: TGTGCCTGGAGGGGACTAGCGGGAGACACCGGGGAGCTGTTTTTT; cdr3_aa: CAWRGLAGDTGELFF
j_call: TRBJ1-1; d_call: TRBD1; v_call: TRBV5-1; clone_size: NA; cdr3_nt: TGCGCCAGCAGCCTGGACAGGGCGAACACTGAAGCTTTCTTT; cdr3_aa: CASSLDRANTEAFF
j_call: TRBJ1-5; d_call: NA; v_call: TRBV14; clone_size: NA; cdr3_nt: TGTGCCAGCAGCCAAGGGGAGCAGCCCCAGCATTTT; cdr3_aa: CASSQGEQPQHF
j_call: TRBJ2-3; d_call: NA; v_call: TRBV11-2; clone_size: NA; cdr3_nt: TGTGCCAGCAGCTTAGACAGGGGTTTCACAGATACGCAGTATTTT; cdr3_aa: CASSLDRGFTDTQYF
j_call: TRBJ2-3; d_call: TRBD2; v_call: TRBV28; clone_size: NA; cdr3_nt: TGTGCCAGCACCCCCGGGACTAGCGGAGGGGGCACAGATACGCAGTATTTT; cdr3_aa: CASTPGTSGGGTDTQYF
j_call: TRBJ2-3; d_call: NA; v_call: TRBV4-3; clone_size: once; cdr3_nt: TGCGCCAGCAGCCCCTCTAGAGCAGATACGCAGTATTTT; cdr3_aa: CASSPSRADTQYF
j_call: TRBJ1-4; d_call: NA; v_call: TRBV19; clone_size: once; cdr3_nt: TGTGCCAGTAGTATCGCAGCGACTGCTAATGAAAAACTGTTTTTT; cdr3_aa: CASSIAATANEKLFF
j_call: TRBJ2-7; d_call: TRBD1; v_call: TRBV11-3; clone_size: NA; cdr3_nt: TGTGCCAGCAGCGGGGGACAGGGTTTTAACGAGCAGTACTTC; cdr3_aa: CASSGGQGFNEQYF
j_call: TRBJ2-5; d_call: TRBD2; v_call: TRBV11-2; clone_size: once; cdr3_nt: TGTGCCAGCAGCTTAGAACCCAGCGGGGCCCAAGAGACCCAGTACTTC; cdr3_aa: CASSLEPSGAQETQYF
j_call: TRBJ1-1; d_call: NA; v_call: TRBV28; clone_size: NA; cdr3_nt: TGTGCCAGCAGCAACAGGGTGGTGAACACTGAAGCTTTCTTT; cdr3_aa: CASSNRVVNTEAFF
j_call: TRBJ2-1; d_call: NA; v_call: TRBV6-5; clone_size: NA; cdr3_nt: TGTGCCAGCAGTTCCCCGGGAGTCTACAATGAGCAGTTCTTC; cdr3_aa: CASSSPGVYNEQFF
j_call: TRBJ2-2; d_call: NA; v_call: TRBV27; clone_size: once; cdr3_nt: TGTGCCAGCAGGGTCAGGGATCTCGGGGAGCTGTTTTTT; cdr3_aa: CASRVRDLGELFF
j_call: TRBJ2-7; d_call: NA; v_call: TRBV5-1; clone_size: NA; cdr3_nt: TGCGCCAGCAGCTTGGTGCAGGGCTACGAGCAGTACTTC; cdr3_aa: CASSLVQGYEQYF
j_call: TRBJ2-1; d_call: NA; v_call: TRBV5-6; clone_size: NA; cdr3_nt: TGTGCCAGCAGGAAGACAGGACCCTACAATGAGCAGTTCTTC; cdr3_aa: CASRKTGPYNEQFF
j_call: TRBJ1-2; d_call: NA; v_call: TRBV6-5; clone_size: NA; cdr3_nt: TGTGCCAGCAGTTACTATCCGGGAAGTGACTATGGCTACACCTTC; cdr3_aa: CASSYYPGSDYGYTF
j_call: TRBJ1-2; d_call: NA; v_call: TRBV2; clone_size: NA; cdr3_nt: TGTGCCAGCAGTGTCTCAGCCGGGGAAAGGGTGTTC; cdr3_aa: CASSVSAGERVF
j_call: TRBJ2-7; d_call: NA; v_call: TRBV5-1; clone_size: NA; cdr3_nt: TGCGCCAGCACGCCCTACCCGGTACGCGAGCAGTACTTC; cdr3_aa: CASTPYPVREQYF
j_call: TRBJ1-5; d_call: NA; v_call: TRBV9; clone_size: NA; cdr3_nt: TGTGCCAGCAGCGTAGGGGCGCTGCCTGATCAGCCCCAGCATTTT; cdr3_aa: CASSVGALPDQPQHF
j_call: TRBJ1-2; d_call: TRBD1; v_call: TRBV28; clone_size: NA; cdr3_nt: TGTGCCAGCAGCCCCCCCGACAGGGGGAGCTATGGCTACACCTTC; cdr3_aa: CASSPPDRGSYGYTF
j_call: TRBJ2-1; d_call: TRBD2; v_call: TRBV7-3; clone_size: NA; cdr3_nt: TGTGCCAGCAGCTTCGGTAGCGGGAGCCACAATGAGCAGTTCTTC; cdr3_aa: CASSFGSGSHNEQFF
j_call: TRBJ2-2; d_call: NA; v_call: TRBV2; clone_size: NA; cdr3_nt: TGTGCCAGCAGTGAATGGAGGGCCGGCGGGGAGCTGTTTTTT; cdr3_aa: CASSEWRAGGELFF
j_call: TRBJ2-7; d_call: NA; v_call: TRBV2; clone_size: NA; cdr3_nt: TGTGCCAGCAGCGAACACAGGGAAAAGCAGTACTTC; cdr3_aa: CASSEHREKQYF
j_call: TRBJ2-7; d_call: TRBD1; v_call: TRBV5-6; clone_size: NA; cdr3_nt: TGTGCCAGCAGCCTGGGGACAGGGATCGAGCAGTACTTC; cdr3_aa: CASSLGTGIEQYF
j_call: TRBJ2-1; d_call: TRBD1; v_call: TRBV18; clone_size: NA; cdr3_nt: TGTGCCAGCTCACCACCGAGGGACAGGGTAGGGTATGAGCAGTTCTTC; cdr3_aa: CASSPPRDRVGYEQFF
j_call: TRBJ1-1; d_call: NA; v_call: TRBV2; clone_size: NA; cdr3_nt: TGTGCCAGCGCCCTAGGGGATGAAGCTTTCTTT; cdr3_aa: CASALGDEAFF
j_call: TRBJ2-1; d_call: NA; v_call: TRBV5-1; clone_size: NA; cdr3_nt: TGCGCCAGCAGCTTGGAATTTTGGGGGAGGTCCTACAATGAGCAGTTCTTC; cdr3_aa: CASSLEFWGRSYNEQFF
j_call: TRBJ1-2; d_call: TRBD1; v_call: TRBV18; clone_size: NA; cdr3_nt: TGTGCCAGCTCACCAGGAGGGACAGGGACCTATGGCTACACCTTC; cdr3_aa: CASSPGGTGTYGYTF
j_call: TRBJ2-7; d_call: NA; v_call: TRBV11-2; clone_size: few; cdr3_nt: TGTGCCAGCAGCTTAGTCTCTGGGACTGCCACCTACGAGCAGTACTTC; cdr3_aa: CASSLVSGTATYEQYF
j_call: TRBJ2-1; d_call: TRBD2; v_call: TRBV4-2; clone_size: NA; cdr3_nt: TGTGCCAGCAGCCAAGACCCTAGCGGGGGATACAATGAGCAGTTCTTC; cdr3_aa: CASSQDPSGGYNEQFF
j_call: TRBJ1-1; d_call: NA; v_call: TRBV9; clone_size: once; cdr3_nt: TGTGCCAGCAGCCCTGGTGGAGTAAGCACTGAAGCTTTCTTT; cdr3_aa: CASSPGGVSTEAFF
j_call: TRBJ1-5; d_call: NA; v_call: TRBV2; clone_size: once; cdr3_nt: TGTGCCAGCAAAGGGATTGGGGGGCAGCCCCAGCATTTT; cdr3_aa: CASKGIGGQPQHF
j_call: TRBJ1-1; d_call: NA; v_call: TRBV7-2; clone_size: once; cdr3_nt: TGTGCCAGCAGCTTAGTCAGGGTGGAGGCTTTCTTT; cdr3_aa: CASSLVRVEAFF
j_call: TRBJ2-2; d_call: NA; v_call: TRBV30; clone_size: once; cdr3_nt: TGTGCCTGGAGTAGTAGTCGGGGCACCGGGGAGCTGTTTTTT; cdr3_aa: CAWSSSRGTGELFF
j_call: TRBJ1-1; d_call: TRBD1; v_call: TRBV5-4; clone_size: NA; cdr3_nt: TGTGCCAGCAGCTCCCGTACCGGCACAGGGGACACTGAAGCTTTCTTT; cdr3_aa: CASSSRTGTGDTEAFF
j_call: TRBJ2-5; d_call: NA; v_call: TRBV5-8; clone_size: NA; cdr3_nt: TGTGCCAGCAGACCGGCAGGGAAGGAGACCCAGTACTTC; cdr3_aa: CASRPAGKETQYF
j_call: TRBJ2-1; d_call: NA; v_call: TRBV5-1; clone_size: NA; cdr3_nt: TGCGCCAGCAGCTTGGTCCCCCCGGAGGTCAGCTCCTACAATGAGCAGTTCTTC; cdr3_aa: CASSLVPPEVSSYNEQFF
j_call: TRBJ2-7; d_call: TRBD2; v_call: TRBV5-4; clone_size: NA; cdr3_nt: TGTGCCAGCAGCCCCAAAGCGGGAGGGCCTAACGAGCAGTACTTC; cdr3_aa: CASSPKAGGPNEQYF
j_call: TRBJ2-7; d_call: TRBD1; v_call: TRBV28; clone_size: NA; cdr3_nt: TGTGCCAGCAGGACAGGGGGCTCGTACGAGCAGTACTTC; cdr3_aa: CASRTGGSYEQYF
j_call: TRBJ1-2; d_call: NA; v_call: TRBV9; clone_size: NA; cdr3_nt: TGTGCCAGCAGCGTAGTCGAGGGCTATGGCTACACCTTC; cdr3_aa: CASSVVEGYGYTF
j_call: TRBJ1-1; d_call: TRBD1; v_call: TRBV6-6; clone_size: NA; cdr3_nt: TGTGCCAGCAGTTACTCAGGGACAGGGGGCACTGAAGCTTTCTTT; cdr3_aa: CASSYSGTGGTEAFF
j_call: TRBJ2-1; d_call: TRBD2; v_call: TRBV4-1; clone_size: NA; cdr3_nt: TGCGCCAGCAGCCATAGGGCTAGCGGGAGATTAGGGTACAATGAGCAGTTCTTC; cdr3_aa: CASSHRASGRLGYNEQFF
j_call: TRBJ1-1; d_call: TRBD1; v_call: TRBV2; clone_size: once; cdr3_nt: TGTGCCAGCACCAATGTACAGGGGTGGGACGCTGAAGCTTTCTTT; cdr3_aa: CASTNVQGWDAEAFF
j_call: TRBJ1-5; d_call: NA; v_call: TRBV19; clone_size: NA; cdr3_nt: TGTGCCAGTAGTCTGAGGGTTCACCAGCCCCAGCATTTT; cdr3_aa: CASSLRVHQPQHF
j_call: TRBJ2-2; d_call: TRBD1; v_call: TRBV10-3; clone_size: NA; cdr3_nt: TGTGCCATCAGTGAGTCCGGGACAGGGACACTGGAGCTGTTTTTT; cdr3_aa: CAISESGTGTLELFF
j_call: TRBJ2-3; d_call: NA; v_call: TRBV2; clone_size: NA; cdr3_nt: TGTGCCAGCAGTGAATCGGCGGCAGCTAGCACAGATACGCAGTATTTT; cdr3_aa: CASSESAAASTDTQYF
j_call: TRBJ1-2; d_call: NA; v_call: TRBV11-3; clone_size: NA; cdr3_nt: TGTGCCAGCAGCTTAGGAGGGGGTGGGGGAAACTATGGCTACACCTTC; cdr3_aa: CASSLGGGGGNYGYTF
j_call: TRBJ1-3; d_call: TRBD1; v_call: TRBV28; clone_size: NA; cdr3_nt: TGTGCCAGCATTCCAGGGGGCTCTGGAAACACCATATATTTT; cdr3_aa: CASIPGGSGNTIYF
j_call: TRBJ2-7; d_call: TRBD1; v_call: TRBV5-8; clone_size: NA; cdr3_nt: TGTGCCAGCAGTCATAGGACAGGGTCGGACGAGCAGTACTTC; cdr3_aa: CASSHRTGSDEQYF
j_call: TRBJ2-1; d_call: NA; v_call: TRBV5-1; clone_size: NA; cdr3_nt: TGCGCCAGCAGCTTGGTTGCGGGTCCCTACAATGAGCAGTTCTTC; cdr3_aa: CASSLVAGPYNEQFF
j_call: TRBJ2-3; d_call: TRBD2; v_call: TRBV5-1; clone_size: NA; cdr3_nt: TGCGCCACCCAGACTAGCGGGGGCACAGATACGCAGTATTTT; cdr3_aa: CATQTSGGTDTQYF
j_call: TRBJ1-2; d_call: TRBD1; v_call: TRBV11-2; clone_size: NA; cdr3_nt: TGTGCCAGCAGCTTAGCGACAGGGGTCGGCTACACCTTC; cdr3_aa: CASSLATGVGYTF
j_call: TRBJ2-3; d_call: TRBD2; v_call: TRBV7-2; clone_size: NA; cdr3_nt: TGTGCCAGCAGCCTTCTAGCGACTAGCGGGGGGTCCGATACGCAGTATTTT; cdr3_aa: CASSLLATSGGSDTQYF
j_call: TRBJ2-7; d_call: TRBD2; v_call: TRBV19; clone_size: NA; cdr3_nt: TGTGCCAGTAGTATGAAACTAGCGGGAGAAGAGCAGTACTTC; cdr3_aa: CASSMKLAGEEQYF
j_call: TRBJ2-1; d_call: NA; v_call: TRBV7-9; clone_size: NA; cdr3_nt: TGTGCCAGCAGGCGGGGCTCCTACAATGAGCAGTTCTTC; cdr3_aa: CASRRGSYNEQFF
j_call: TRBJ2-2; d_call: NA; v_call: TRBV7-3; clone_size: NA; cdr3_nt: TGTGCCAGCAGACTCACAGGGTACACCGGGGAGCTGTTTTTT; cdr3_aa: CASRLTGYTGELFF